The T cell receptor beta chain under discussion was sequenced for a study of cytomegalovirus exposure and HLA in healthy donors. Primers included in the PCR were 60 Vbeta and 13 Jbeta primers. Assay: immunoSEQ multiplex PCR; the TCRdb copy retains only in-frame clones and omits some. The sample carries roughly 120,000 clones, around 79% recorded once. The sequenced sample was PBMCs. The origin of this receptor is a woman in her twenties or thirties in good health and CMV-seropositive.

The CDR3 here is CASSRTQRALAYEQYF. The CDR3 DNA reads as TGTGCCAGTAGCCGTACTCAGCGGGCTTTAGCCTACGAGCAGTACTTC. The chain combines TRBV19 with TRBJ2-7; TRBD2 is a possible D gene (6 bases). V lost 6 bases, J lost 2 bases, and 20 bases lay in between. The CDR3 is made up of 16 amino acids. Germline assignment: CDR1 LNHDA and CDR2 SQIVND (reference sequence). Supplemented by reference TRBV19 and TRBJ2-7, the full variable domain reads DGGITQSPKYLFRKEGQNVTLSCEQNLNHDAMYWYRQDPGQGLRLIYYSQIVNDFQKGDIAEGYSVSREKKESFPLTVTSAQKNPTAFYLCASSRTQRALAYEQYFGPGTRLTVT.